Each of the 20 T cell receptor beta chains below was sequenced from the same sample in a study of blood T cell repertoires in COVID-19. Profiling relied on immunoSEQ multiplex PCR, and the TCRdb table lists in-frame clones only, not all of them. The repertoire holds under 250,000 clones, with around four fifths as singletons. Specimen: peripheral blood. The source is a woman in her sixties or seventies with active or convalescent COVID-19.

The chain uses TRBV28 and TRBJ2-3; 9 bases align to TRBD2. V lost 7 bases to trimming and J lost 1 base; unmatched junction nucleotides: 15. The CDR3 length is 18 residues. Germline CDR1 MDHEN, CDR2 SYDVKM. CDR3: CASTIPLGASGGTDTQYF. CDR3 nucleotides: TGTGCCAGCACCATACCCTTGGGTGCTAGCGGGGGCACAGATACGCAGTATTTT.

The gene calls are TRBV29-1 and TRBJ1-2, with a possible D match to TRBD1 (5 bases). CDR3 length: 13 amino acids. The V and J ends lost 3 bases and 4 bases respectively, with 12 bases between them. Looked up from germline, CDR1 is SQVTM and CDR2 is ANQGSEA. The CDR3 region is CSVDQGLIYGYTF. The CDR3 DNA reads TGCAGCGTTGATCAGGGCCTGATCTATGGCTACACCTTC.

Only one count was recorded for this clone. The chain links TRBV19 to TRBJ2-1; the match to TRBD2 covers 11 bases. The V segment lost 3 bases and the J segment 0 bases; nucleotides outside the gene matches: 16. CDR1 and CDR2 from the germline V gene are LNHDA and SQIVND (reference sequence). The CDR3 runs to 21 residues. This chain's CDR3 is CASSILRDWTSGYSSYNEQFF. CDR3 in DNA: TGTGCCAGTAGTATTTTGCGGGATTGGACTAGCGGGTACAGCTCCTACAATGAGCAGTTCTTC.

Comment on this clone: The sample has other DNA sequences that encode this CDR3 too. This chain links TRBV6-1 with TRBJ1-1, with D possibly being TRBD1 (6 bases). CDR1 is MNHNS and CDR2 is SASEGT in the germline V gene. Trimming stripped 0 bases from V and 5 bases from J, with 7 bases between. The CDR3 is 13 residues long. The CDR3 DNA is TGTGCCAGCAGTGAAGCGAGGGGGACTGAAGCTTTCTTT. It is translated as CASSEARGTEAFF.

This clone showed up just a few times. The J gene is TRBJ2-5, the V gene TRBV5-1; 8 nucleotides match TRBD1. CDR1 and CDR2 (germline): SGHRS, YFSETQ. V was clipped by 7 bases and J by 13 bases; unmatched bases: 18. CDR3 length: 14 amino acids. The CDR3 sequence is CASSKTPGRDRLYF. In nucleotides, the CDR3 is TGCGCCAGCTCAAAGACTCCTGGCCGGGACAGGTTGTACTTC.

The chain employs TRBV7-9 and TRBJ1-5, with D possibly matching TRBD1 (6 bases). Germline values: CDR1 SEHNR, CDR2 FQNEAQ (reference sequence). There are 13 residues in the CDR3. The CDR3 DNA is TGTACATCTTCCAGGGGCGCGGATCAGCCCCAGCATTTT. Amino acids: CTSSRGADQPQHF.

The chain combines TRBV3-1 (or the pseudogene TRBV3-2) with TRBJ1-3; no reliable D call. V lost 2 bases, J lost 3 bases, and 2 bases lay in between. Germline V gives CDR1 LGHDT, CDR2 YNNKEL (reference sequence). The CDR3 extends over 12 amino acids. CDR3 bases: TGTGCCAGCAGCCAATATGGAAACACCATATATTTT. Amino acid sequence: CASSQYGNTIYF.

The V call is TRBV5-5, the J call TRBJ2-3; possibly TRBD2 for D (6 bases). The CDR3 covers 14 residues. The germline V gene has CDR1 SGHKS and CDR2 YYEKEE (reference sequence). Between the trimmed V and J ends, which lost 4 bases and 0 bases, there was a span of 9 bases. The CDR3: CASSAGLSTDTQYF. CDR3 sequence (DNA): TGTGCCAGCAGCGCGGGACTTAGCACAGATACGCAGTATTTT. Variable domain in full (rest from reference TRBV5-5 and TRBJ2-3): DAGVTQSPTHLIKTRGQQVTLRCSPISGHKSVSWYQQVLGQGPQFIFQYYEKEERGRGNFPDRFSARQFPNYSSELNVNALLLGDSALYLCASSAGLSTDTQYFGPGTRLTVL.

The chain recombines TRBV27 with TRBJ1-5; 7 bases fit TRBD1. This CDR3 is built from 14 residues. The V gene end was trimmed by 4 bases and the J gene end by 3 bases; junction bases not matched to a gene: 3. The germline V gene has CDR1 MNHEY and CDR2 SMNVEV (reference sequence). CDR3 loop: CASSYRGLNQPQHF. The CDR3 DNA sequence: TGTGCCAGCAGTTACAGGGGCCTCAATCAGCCCCAGCATTTT.

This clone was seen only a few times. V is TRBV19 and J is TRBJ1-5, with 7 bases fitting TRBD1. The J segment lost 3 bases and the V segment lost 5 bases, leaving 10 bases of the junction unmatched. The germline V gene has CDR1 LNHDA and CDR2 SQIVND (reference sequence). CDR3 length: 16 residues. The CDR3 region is CASSPGIDRVNQPQHF. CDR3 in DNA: TGTGCCAGTAGTCCCGGGATCGACAGGGTCAATCAGCCCCAGCATTTT. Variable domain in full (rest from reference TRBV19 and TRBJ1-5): DGGITQSPKYLFRKEGQNVTLSCEQNLNHDAMYWYRQDPGQGLRLIYYSQIVNDFQKGDIAEGYSVSREKKESFPLTVTSAQKNPTAFYLCASSPGIDRVNQPQHFGDGTRLSIL.

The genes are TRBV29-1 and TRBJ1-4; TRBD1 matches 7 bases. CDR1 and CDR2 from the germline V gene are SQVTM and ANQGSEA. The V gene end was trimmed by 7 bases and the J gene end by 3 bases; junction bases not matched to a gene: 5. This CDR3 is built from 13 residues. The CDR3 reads CSAQGGPNEKLFF. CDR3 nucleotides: TGCAGCGCCCAGGGGGGACCTAATGAAAAACTGTTTTTT.

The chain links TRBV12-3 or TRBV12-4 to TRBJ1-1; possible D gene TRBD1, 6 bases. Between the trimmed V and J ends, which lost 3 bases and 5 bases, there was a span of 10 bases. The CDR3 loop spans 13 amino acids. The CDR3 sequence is CASSFQGQTEAFF. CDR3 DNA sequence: TGTGCCAGCAGTTTCCAGGGGCAGACTGAAGCTTTCTTT.

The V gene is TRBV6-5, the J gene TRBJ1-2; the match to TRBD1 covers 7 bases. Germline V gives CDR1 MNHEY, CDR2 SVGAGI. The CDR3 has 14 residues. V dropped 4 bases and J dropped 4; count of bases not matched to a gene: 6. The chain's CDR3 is CASSSPDRTYGYTF. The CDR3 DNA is TGTGCCAGCAGTTCCCCGGACAGGACCTATGGCTACACCTTC.

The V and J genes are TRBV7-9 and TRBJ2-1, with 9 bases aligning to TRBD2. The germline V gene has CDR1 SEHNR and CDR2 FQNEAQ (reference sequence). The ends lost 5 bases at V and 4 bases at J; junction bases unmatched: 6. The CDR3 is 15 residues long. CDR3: CASSPTSGPYNEQFF. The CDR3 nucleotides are TGTGCCAGCAGCCCTACTAGCGGGCCATACAATGAGCAGTTCTTC.

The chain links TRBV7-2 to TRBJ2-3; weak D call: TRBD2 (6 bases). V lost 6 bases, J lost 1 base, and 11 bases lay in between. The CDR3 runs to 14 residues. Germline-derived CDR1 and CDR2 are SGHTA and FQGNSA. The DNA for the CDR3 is TGTGCCAGCAGAAAGACTAGTGGCACAGATACGCAGTATTTT. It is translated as CASRKTSGTDTQYF.

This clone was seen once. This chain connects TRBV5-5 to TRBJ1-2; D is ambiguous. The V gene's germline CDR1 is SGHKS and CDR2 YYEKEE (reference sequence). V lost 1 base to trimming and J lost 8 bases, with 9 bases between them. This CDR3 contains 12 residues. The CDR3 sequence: CASSLPGEGYTF. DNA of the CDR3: TGTGCCAGCAGCTTGCCAGGCGAGGGCTACACCTTC.

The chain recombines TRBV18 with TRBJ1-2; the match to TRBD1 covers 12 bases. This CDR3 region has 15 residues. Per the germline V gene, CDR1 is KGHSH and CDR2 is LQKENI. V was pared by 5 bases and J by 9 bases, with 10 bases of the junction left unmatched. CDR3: CASSAGQGASYSYTF. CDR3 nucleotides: TGTGCCAGCTCAGCGGGACAGGGGGCGTCTTATAGCTACACCTTC.

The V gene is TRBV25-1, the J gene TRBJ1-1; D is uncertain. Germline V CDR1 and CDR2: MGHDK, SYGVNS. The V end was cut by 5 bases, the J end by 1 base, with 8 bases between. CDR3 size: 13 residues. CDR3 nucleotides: TGTGCCAGCAGTAACAACAGGAACACTGAAGCTTTCTTT. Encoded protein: CASSNNRNTEAFF.

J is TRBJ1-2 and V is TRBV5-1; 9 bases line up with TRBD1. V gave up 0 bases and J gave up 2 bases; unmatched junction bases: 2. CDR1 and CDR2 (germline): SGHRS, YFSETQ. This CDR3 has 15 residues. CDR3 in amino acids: CASSLAGQGNYGYTF. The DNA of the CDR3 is TGCGCCAGCAGCTTGGCGGGACAGGGCAACTATGGCTACACCTTC.

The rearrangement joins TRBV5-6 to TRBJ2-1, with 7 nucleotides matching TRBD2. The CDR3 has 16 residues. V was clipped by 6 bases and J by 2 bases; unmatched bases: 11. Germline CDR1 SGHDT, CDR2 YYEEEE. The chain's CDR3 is CASTPLGAGAYNEQFF. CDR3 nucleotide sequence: TGTGCCAGCACCCCCCTCGGTGCGGGAGCCTACAATGAGCAGTTCTTC.